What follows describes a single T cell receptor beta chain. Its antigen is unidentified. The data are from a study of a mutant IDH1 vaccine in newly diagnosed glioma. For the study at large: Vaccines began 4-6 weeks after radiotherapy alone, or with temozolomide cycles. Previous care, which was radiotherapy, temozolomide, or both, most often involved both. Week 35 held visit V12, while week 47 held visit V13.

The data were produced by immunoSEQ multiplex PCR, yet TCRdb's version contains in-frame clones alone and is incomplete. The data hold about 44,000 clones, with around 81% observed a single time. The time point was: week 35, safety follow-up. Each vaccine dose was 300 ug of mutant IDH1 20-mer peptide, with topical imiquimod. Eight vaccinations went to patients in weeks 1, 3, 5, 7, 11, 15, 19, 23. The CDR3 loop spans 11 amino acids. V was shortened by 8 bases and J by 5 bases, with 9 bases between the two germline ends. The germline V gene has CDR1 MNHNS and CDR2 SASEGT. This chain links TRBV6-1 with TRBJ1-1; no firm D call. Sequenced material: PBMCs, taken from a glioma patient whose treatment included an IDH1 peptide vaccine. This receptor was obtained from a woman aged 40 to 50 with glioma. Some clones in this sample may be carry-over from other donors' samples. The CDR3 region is CASVRGTEAFF. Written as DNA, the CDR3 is TGTGCCAGCGTCCGGGGAACTGAAGCTTTCTTT.